The 19 T cell receptor beta chains in this list originate from one sample, sequenced in a study of cytomegalovirus exposure and HLA in healthy donors. Sequenced by immunoSEQ multiplex PCR; TCRdb stores in-frame clones only, minus some. The data contain about 200,000 clones, less than 90% of them singletons. The sequenced material came from PBMCs. Receptors originate from a young woman in good health and CMV-seronegative.

This rearrangement joins TRBV25-1 to TRBJ1-2; D is possibly TRBD1 (6 bases). The V gene's germline CDR1 is MGHDK and CDR2 SYGVNS. Trimming pared 4 bases from V and 8 bases from J, leaving 17 bases between. The CDR3 runs 14 residues. In DNA, the CDR3 is TGTGCCAGCAGTGGCCACAGGGAGAGGTTAGGCTACACCTTC. Residues: CASSGHRERLGYTF.

This clone was counted a single time. The CDR3, as DNA: TGCAGCGTCCCGGACAGGGACACAGATACGCAGTATTTT. Its translation: CSVPDRDTDTQYF. This chain connects TRBV29-1 to TRBJ2-3; 8 nucleotides agree with TRBD1. There are 13 residues in the CDR3. Germline assignment: CDR1 SQVTM and CDR2 ANQGSEA. The V gene end was trimmed by 6 bases and the J gene end by 2 bases; junction bases not matched to a gene: 4.

The chain links TRBV6-6 to TRBJ2-2; a possible D gene is TRBD1 (5 bases). The germline gives CDR1 MNHNY, CDR2 SVGAGI (reference sequence). The V gene lost 0 bases and the J gene lost 3 bases, with 8 bases spanning the gap. The CDR3 is 15 amino acids. Here the CDR3 reads CASSYSSGYTGELFF. CDR3 sequence (DNA): TGTGCCAGCAGTTACTCTTCAGGGTACACCGGGGAGCTGTTTTTT.

V usage is TRBV27 and J usage is TRBJ2-3; D is perhaps TRBD1 or TRBD2 (5 bases each). The CDR3 sequence is 13 residues long. CDR1 is MNHEY and CDR2 is SMNVEV in the germline V gene (reference sequence). V gave up 2 bases and J gave up 6 bases, with 9 bases separating them. The DNA for the CDR3 is TGTGCCAGCAGTTTAGGGGGATGGGATACGCAGTATTTT. This gives the protein CASSLGGWDTQYF.

This clone was seen a handful of times. J is TRBJ2-2 and V is TRBV28; D is uncertain. The V gene lost 1 base and the J gene lost 2 bases, with 14 bases spanning the gap. CDR1 and CDR2 from the germline V gene are MDHEN and SYDVKM. This CDR3 has 17 residues. CDR3 loop: CASSLFEWTGNTGELFF. CDR3 in DNA: TGTGCCAGCAGTTTATTCGAGTGGACGGGTAACACCGGGGAGCTGTTTTTT.

The chain carries TRBV11-2 and TRBJ2-7, with TRBD2 identical over 7 bases. V lost 1 base to trimming and J lost 3 bases; unmatched junction nucleotides: 3. This CDR3 comprises 14 residues. The germline gives CDR1 SGHAT, CDR2 FQNNGV. The CDR3 bases are TGTGCCAGCAGCTTAGTTAGGACTAGCTACGAGCAGTACTTC. Encoded protein: CASSLVRTSYEQYF.

Points on this clone: Because the CDR3's place on the DNA is in doubt, the DNA is left out and the CDR3 is given as listed by TCRdb. The chain combines TRBV27 with TRBJ1-6. The CDR3 is 17 amino acids long, termini counted. Germline V lookup: CDR1 MNHEY, CDR2 SMNVEV (reference sequence). CDR3 residues: CASSSSRDNYYNSPLHF.

The chain carries TRBV25-1 and TRBJ1-4, with D unclear. Germline V gene data show CDR1 as MGHDK and CDR2 as SYGVNS. V was clipped by 9 bases and J by 8 bases, with 7 bases between them. The CDR3 length is 10 residues. CDR3 region: CAREGEKLFF. The CDR3 DNA sequence: TGTGCCAGGGAAGGCGAAAAACTGTTTTTT.

A single count supports this clone. This sequence joins TRBV6-1 and TRBJ2-3; 9 positions agree with TRBD2. There are 14 residues in the CDR3. With 5 bases clipped from V and 5 bases from J, the junction kept 5 bases outside the gene matches. Germline V gene data show CDR1 as MNHNS and CDR2 as SASEGT. CDR3 nucleotide sequence: TGTGCCAGCAGTTCCCGGACTAGCGTAGATACGCAGTATTTT. This encodes CASSSRTSVDTQYF.

In this sample, this clone turned up once. The chain couples TRBV10-1 to TRBJ2-7, with 10 bases matching TRBD2. V was pared by 5 bases and J by 2 bases, with 3 bases of the junction left unmatched. The CDR3 has 14 residues. CDR1 WNHNN and CDR2 SYGVQD come from the germline V gene (reference sequence). The CDR3 sequence: CASSSGRAPYEQYF. Here the CDR3 DNA reads TGCGCCAGCAGTAGCGGGAGGGCCCCCTACGAGCAGTACTTC.

The CDR3 coding sequence is TGTGCCAGCAGTGAACGGGACTTGTACGAGAAACTGTTTTTT. It specifies CASSERDLYEKLFF. This chain connects TRBV6-1 to TRBJ1-4, with D possibly matching TRBD1 (5 bases). The CDR3 totals 14 residues. Germline values: CDR1 MNHNS, CDR2 SASEGT. Trimming removed 2 bases from V and 11 bases from J, with 15 bases in between.

The V gene is TRBV5-6, the J gene TRBJ2-3; 8 bases fit TRBD2. The CDR3 consists of 15 residues. Germline assignment: CDR1 SGHDT and CDR2 YYEEEE. V lost 3 bases to trimming and J lost 0 bases; unmatched junction nucleotides: 3. The CDR3 protein is CASSYSGVSTDTQYF. The DNA for the CDR3 is TGTGCCAGCAGCTATAGCGGGGTGAGCACAGATACGCAGTATTTT.

The rearrangement uses TRBV6-5 and TRBJ2-3; 11 nucleotides align to TRBD2. Germline V CDR1 and CDR2: MNHEY, SVGAGI. With 6 bases clipped from V and 4 bases from J, the junction kept 6 bases outside the gene matches. CDR3 length: 15 residues. The CDR3 DNA is TGTGCCAGCAGGGGTACTAGCGGGGGATCAGATACGCAGTATTTT. Protein: CASRGTSGGSDTQYF.

For the CDR3, the DNA is TGTGCCAGCAGGGTTATGGGCAGTGAAAAACTGTTTTTT. The encoded protein is CASRVMGSEKLFF. The chain is built from TRBV2 and TRBJ1-4, with unresolved D. The CDR3 has 13 amino acids. Trimming stripped 6 bases from V and 7 bases from J, with 12 bases between. Germline V CDR1 and CDR2: SNHLY, FYNNEI.

CDR3 amino acids: CASSLKQGHEQYF. CDR3 bases: TGTGCCAGCTCCCTCAAACAGGGCCACGAGCAGTACTTC. J is TRBJ2-7 and V is TRBV18; possibly TRBD1 for D (6 bases). CDR3 size: 13 residues. Germline CDR1 KGHSH, CDR2 LQKENI. V dropped 6 bases and J dropped 5 bases, with 14 bases sitting between them.

The chain joins TRBV5-8 to TRBJ1-5; TRBD1 is a possible D gene (6 bases). Trimming removed 3 bases from V and 7 bases from J, with 14 bases in between. The CDR3 length is 14 residues. Germline CDR1 and CDR2: SGHTS and YDEGEE. The CDR3 DNA follows: TGTGCCAGCAGCTCTTCACAGGGTTGGCAGCCCCAGCATTTT. Translated: CASSSSQGWQPQHF.

The gene calls are TRBV29-1 and TRBJ2-7, with 14 bases matching TRBD2. Looked up from germline, CDR1 is SQVTM and CDR2 is ANQGSEA. V was clipped by 7 bases and J by 4 bases; unmatched bases: 9. The CDR3 contains 15 residues. The CDR3 DNA follows: TGCAGCGGACTAGCGGGAGGGGATCCCTTATACGAGCAGTACTTC. It yields the protein CSGLAGGDPLYEQYF.

The chain carries TRBV6-5 and TRBJ1-1; D may be TRBD1 (6 bases). Germline-derived CDR1 and CDR2 are MNHEY and SVGAGI. V lost 0 bases to trimming and J lost 11 bases, with 19 bases between them. This CDR3 region has 15 residues. The CDR3 sequence is CASSYSSQGRREAFF. CDR3 sequence (DNA): TGTGCCAGCAGTTACTCGAGTCAGGGGAGGCGTGAGGCTTTCTTT.

This rearrangement joins TRBV30 to TRBJ2-3, with TRBD2 matching over 9 bases. J was trimmed by 3 bases and V by 2 bases; bases with no gene match: 6. Germline CDR1 GTSNPN, CDR2 SVGIG (reference sequence). This CDR3 has 15 amino acids. This chain's CDR3 is CAWSILAGLTDTQYF. As DNA, the CDR3 is TGTGCCTGGAGTATCCTAGCGGGACTTACAGATACGCAGTATTTT.